What follows are 9 T cell receptor beta chains derived from one specimen sequenced in a study of shared clonotypes between healthy human individuals. This table comes from immunoSEQ multiplex PCR, and its TCRdb copy is limited to in-frame clones, with some not included. The table shows around 1.1 million clones, with 70% to 85% occurring only once. Sequenced: memory CD4+ T cells from PBMCs. Described subset: CD45RA-negative fraction. These receptors all come from a man in his late teens or twenties in good health. Some clones in this sample may be carry-over from other donors' samples.

CDR3 nucleotides: TGTGCCAGCTCACCGGAGGGATCATTTAACACTGAAGCTTTCTTT. Encoded protein: CASSPEGSFNTEAFF. The V and J genes are TRBV18 and TRBJ1-1; D gene uncertain. This CDR3 has 15 residues. Germline lookup yields CDR1 KGHSH and CDR2 LQKENI. Trimming took off 3 bases at V and 2 bases at J, with 13 bases between the two ends.

The sample holds one count of this clone. V and J are TRBV7-2 and TRBJ2-3; D is possibly TRBD2 (6 bases). CDR1 and CDR2 (germline): SGHTA, FQGNSA. This CDR3 contains 17 residues. Between the trimmed V and J ends, which lost 4 bases and 4 bases, there was a span of 21 bases. The chain's CDR3 is CASSSRLLAGTPDTQYF. The DNA for the CDR3 is TGTGCCAGCAGCTCACGACTTTTGGCGGGAACCCCAGATACGCAGTATTTT.

The chain combines TRBV28 with TRBJ2-2; 7 positions agree with TRBD2. V shed 4 bases, J shed 7 bases, and the junction held 12 bases outside the gene matches. CDR1 is MDHEN, CDR2 SYDVKM, per germline. The CDR3 loop spans 16 amino acids. CDR3 loop: CASSSHGGSVGGELFF. In DNA form, the CDR3 reads TGTGCCAGCAGTTCCCATGGCGGGAGCGTGGGCGGGGAGCTGTTTTTT. Filled out from reference TRBV28 and TRBJ2-2, the complete variable domain reads DVKVTQSSRYLVKRTGEKVFLECVQDMDHENMFWYRQDPGLGLRLIYFSYDVKMKEKGDIPEGYSVSREKKERFSLILESASTNQTSMYLCASSSHGGSVGGELFFGEGSRLTVL.

This clone was observed a handful of times. CDR3 DNA sequence: TGTGCCAGCAAACTAGGGGGCAGTACGCAGTATTTT. Encoded protein: CASKLGGSTQYF. The gene calls are TRBV11-2 and TRBJ2-3; TRBD1 agrees at 7 bases. Trimming cost V 7 bases and J 8 bases; bases outside gene matches: 6. From germline, CDR1 is SGHAT and CDR2 FQNNGV. CDR3 length: 12 amino acids.

This clone was seen only a few times. This sample also contains other DNA sequences that code for the same CDR3. The J gene is TRBJ2-3, the V gene TRBV7-2; 8 positions agree with TRBD2. The ends lost 3 bases at V and 4 bases at J; junction bases unmatched: 3. Germline V gene sequence: CDR1 SGHTA, CDR2 FQGNSA. The CDR3 runs 14 residues. CDR3 bases: TGTGCCAGCAGCTTCGGACTAGCTTCAGATACGCAGTATTTT. Amino acids: CASSFGLASDTQYF.

Details on this clone: Different DNA sequences within this sample yield the same CDR3. The rearrangement uses TRBV9 and TRBJ2-1; a possible D gene is TRBD1 (6 bases). Germline CDR1 and CDR2: SGDLS and YYNGEE. The CDR3 extends over 15 amino acids. Trimming pared 0 bases from V and 1 base from J, leaving 8 bases between. DNA of the CDR3: TGTGCCAGCAGCGTAGATAGGGGGTCCTACAATGAGCAGTTCTTC. The encoded protein is CASSVDRGSYNEQFF.

Concerning this clone itself: A much bigger clone sits one base away, suggesting this may be a read error. The J gene is TRBJ2-7, the V gene TRBV29-1; TRBD2 is a possible D gene (6 bases). The CDR3 has 13 amino acids. Germline V gives CDR1 SQVTM, CDR2 ANQGSEA. Trimming cost V 4 bases and J 3 bases, with 13 bases left between them. The CDR3 coding sequence is TGCAGCGTTGCGGGACCAGCGGGCTACGAGCAGTACTTC. It yields the protein CSVAGPAGYEQYF.

The chain uses TRBV6-1 and TRBJ1-5; tentative D call: TRBD1 (5 bases). The CDR3 is made up of 14 amino acids. V dropped 2 bases and J dropped 5 bases, with 10 bases sitting between them. Looked up from germline, CDR1 is MNHNS and CDR2 is SASEGT. The CDR3 reads CASSERGGDQPQHF. For the CDR3, the DNA is TGTGCCAGCAGTGAACGGGGGGGGGATCAGCCCCAGCATTTT.

This clone came up a few times. The identical CDR3 is also encoded by other nucleotide sequences in the sample. The chain has TRBV28 and TRBJ2-1; D may match TRBD1 or TRBD2 (5 bases each). Germline V gene data show CDR1 as MDHEN and CDR2 as SYDVKM. Between the trimmed V and J ends, which lost 1 base and 13 bases, there was a span of 17 bases. The CDR3 runs 14 residues. The DNA for the CDR3 is TGTGCCAGCAGTTTATCTCACGGGGCAGCTCCACAGTTCTTC. Protein product: CASSLSHGAAPQFF.